This T cell receptor beta chain was found in a study of vaccination and CD4 T cells after COVID-19. Treatment defined: roughly 10-day PBMC culture with coronavirus spike peptide pools or control peptides (ViraFEST assay). Unexposed donor CD4+ T cells predated the COVID-19 pandemic, collected 2011-2018. An Oncomine TCR Beta short-read assay was used to sequence the DNA from cultured CD4+ T cells. Each CDR3 protein is one row after TCRdb ran MiXCR on the PCR reads. The sample contains roughly 8,000 distinct CDR3 sequences, around 41% of which appear only once. There are a few counts of this clonotype. The antigen is undetermined. This sequence originates from a human donor in good health. The sequenced material came from CD4+ T cells from blood, cultured in vitro.

CDR3 in amino acids: CASSQEAGVKNIQYF. CDR3 coding DNA: TGTGCCAGCAGCCAGGAAGCGGGTGTCAAAAACATTCAGTACTTC. This rearrangement joins TRBV7-2 to TRBJ2-4; TRBD2 might be the D (6 bases). The CDR3 has 15 amino acids. In germline, CDR1 is SGHTA, CDR2 FQGNSA. Trimming removed 5 bases from V and 3 bases from J, with 14 bases in between.